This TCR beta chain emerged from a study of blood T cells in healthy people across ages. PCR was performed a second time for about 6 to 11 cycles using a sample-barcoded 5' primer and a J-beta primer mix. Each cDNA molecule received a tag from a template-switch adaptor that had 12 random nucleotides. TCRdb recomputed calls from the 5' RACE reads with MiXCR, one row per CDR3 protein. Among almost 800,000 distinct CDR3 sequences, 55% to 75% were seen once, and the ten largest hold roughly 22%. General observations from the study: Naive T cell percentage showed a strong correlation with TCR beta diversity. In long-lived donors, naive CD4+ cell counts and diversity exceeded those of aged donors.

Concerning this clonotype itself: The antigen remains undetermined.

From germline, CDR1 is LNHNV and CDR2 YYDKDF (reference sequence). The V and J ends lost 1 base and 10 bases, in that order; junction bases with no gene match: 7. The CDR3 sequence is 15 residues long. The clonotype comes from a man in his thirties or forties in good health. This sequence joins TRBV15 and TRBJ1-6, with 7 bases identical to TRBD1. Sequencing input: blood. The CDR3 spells CATSRANRGESPLHF. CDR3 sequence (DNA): TGTGCCACCAGCAGAGCCAACAGGGGCGAGTCACCCCTCCACTTT.